This T cell receptor (beta chain) derives from a study of memory CD8 T cells in hepatitis C reinfection. Study-level background: A couple of donors resolved primary infection, then developed chronic reinfection.

CDR1 and CDR2 from the germline V gene are SGDLS and YYNGEE. The ends lost 0 bases at V and 1 base at J; junction bases unmatched: 7. The CDR3 contains 18 residues. Stated time point: peak reinfection, 3 to 8 weeks after reinfection detection. TCR sequencing was done directly ex vivo on sorted cells, without expansion in vitro. At all three reinfection time points, viable CD3+ CD8+ CD45RO- cells from a couple of donors served as controls. Sequencing was performed with immunoSEQ multiplex PCR; in TCRdb, only in-frame clones are kept and a portion is missing. The sample lists under 50,000 clones, roughly 90% occurring once.

The chain carries TRBV9 and TRBJ2-1; 10 bases fit TRBD1. The receptor was derived from a young man with hepatitis C virus infection. Material for sequencing was naive CD8+ T cells sorted from blood. This CDR3 reads CASSVDGTGELSYNEQFF. CDR3 in DNA: TGTGCCAGCAGCGTAGACGGGACAGGGGAATTGTCCTACAATGAGCAGTTCTTC. Full variable domain (missing parts from reference TRBV9 and TRBJ2-1): DSGVTQTPKHLITATGQRVTLRCSPRSGDLSVYWYQQSLDQGLQFLIQYYNGEERAKGNILERFSAQQFPDLHSELNLSSLELGDSALYFCASSVDGTGELSYNEQFFGPGTRLTVL.